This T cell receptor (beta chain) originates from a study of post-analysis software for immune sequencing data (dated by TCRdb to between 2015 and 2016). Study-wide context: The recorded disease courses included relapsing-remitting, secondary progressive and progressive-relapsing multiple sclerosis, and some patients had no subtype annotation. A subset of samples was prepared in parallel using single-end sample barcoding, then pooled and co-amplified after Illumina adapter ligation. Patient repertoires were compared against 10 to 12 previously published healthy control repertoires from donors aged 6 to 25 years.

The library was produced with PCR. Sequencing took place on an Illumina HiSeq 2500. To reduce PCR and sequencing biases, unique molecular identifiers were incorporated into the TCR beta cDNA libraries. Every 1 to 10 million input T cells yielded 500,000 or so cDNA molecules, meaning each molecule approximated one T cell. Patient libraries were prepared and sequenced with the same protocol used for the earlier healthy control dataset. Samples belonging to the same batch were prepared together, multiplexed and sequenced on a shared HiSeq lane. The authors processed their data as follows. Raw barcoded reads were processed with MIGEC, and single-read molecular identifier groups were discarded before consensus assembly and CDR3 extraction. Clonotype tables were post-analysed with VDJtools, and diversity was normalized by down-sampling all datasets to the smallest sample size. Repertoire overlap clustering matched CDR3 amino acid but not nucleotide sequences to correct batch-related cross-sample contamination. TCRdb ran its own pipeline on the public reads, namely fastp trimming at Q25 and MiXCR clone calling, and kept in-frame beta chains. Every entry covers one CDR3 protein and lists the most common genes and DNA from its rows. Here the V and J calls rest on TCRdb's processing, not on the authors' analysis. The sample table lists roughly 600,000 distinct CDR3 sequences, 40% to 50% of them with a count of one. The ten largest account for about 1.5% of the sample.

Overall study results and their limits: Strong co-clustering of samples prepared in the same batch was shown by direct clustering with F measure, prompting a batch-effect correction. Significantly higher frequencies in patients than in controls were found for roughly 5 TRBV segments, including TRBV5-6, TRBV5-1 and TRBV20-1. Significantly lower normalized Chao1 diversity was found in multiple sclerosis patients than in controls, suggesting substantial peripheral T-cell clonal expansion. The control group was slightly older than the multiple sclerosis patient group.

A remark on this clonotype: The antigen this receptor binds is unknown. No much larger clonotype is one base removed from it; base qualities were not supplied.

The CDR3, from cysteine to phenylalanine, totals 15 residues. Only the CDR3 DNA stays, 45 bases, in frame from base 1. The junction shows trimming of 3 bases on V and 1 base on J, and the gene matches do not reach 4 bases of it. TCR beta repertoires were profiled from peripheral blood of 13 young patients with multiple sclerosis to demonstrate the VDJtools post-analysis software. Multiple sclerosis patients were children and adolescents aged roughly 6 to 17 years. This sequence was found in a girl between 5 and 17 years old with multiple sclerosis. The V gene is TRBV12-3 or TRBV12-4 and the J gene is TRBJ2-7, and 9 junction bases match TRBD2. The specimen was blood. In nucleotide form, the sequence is TGTGCCAGCAGTTTGTGGCTAGCGGGATCCTACGAGCAGTACTTC. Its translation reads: CASSLWLAGSYEQYF.